Each of the 23 T cell receptor beta chains below was sequenced from the same sample in a study of shared clonotypes between healthy human individuals. The assay was immunoSEQ multiplex PCR, and TCRdb's table has in-frame clones only and misses some. The sample lists some 1.4 million clones, 96% occurring once. Sequenced sample: naive CD4+ T cells sorted from blood. The sample's subset: CD45RA+ positively selected. Source of these receptors: a man aged 30 to 45 in good health.

The rearrangement uses TRBV6-1 and TRBJ1-2, with D possibly being TRBD1 (6 bases). The germline gives CDR1 MNHNS, CDR2 SASEGT. There are 14 residues in the CDR3. V was shortened by 6 bases and J by 3 bases, with 14 bases between the two germline ends. CDR3 sequence (DNA): TGTGCCAGCAGAAGCGGGACATCATACTATGGCTACACCTTC. This sequence encodes CASRSGTSYYGYTF.

The chain couples TRBV27 to TRBJ2-6; 8 bases fit TRBD2. This CDR3 has 18 amino acids. Looked up from germline, CDR1 is MNHEY and CDR2 is SMNVEV (reference sequence). The J segment lost 0 bases and the V segment lost 6 bases, leaving 10 bases of the junction unmatched. The CDR3 DNA reads TGTGCCAGCAGCCGAAGGACTAGCTGGACCTCTGGGGCCAACGTCCTGACTTTC. The encoded protein is CASSRRTSWTSGANVLTF. The full variable domain, rest sourced from reference TRBV27 and TRBJ2-6, is EAQVTQNPRYLITVTGKKLTVTCSQNMNHEYMSWYRQDPGLGLRQIYYSMNVEVTDKGDVPEGYKVSRKEKRNFPLILESPSPNQTSLYFCASSRRTSWTSGANVLTFGAGSRLTVL.

This clone came up once. In the same sample, other DNA sequences code for this CDR3. V and J are TRBV5-4 and TRBJ2-7; 11 nucleotides match TRBD2. Looked up from germline, CDR1 is SGHNT and CDR2 is YYREEE (reference sequence). V dropped 0 bases and J dropped 1; count of bases not matched to a gene: 3. The CDR3 consists of 16 residues. The CDR3 loop reads CASSLGGTSGSYEQYF. The CDR3 DNA sequence: TGTGCCAGCAGCTTGGGCGGGACTAGCGGATCCTACGAGCAGTACTTC. The full variable domain, with the rest looked up from reference TRBV5-4 and TRBJ2-7, is ETGVTQSPTHLIKTRGQQVTLRCSSQSGHNTVSWYQQALGQGPQFIFQYYREEENGRGNFPPRFSGLQFPNYSSELNVNALELDDSALYLCASSLGGTSGSYEQYFGPGTRLTVT.

This clone was detected once. V usage is TRBV18 and J usage is TRBJ2-3; D ambiguous. V was trimmed by 3 bases and J by 0 bases, leaving 10 bases between them. The CDR3 has 15 residues. Per the germline V gene, CDR1 is KGHSH and CDR2 is LQKENI. CDR3 in amino acids: CASSPRRTSTDTQYF. In nucleotides, the CDR3 is TGTGCCAGCTCACCGAGACGCACTAGCACAGATACGCAGTATTTT.

V is TRBV6-5 and J is TRBJ2-3, with 10 bases that match TRBD2. With V trimmed by 6 bases and J by 4 bases, 7 bases remained unmatched. There are 15 residues in the CDR3. Germline CDR1 MNHEY, CDR2 SVGAGI. The CDR3 DNA reads TGTGCCAGCAGATCCGGGACTAGCGAGGCAGATACGCAGTATTTT. Amino acid sequence: CASRSGTSEADTQYF.

V gene TRBV4-1 combines with J gene TRBJ2-1; D is possibly TRBD2 (5 bases). The CDR3 spans 13 residues. V gave up 1 base and J gave up 9 bases, with 10 bases separating them. Per germline, CDR1 MGHRA and CDR2 YSYEKL. As DNA, the CDR3 is TGCGCCAGCAGCCAAGTTGAGAGGGCTGAGCAGTTCTTC. This gives the protein CASSQVERAEQFF.

This clone was recorded once. This chain connects TRBV4-1 to TRBJ2-1, with 13 positions matching TRBD2. V was pared by 3 bases and J by 4 bases, with 9 bases of the junction left unmatched. This CDR3 has 18 amino acids. Germline V gene data show CDR1 as MGHRA and CDR2 as YSYEKL. CDR3 residues: CASSHAGLAGNKYNEQFF. In DNA, the CDR3 is TGCGCCAGCAGCCACGCGGGACTAGCGGGAAATAAGTACAATGAGCAGTTCTTC.

The chain couples TRBV10-2 to TRBJ1-3; the match to TRBD1 covers 9 bases. The junction had 6 bases not matched to a gene; V was cut back by 6 bases and J by 0 bases. Germline CDR1 WSHSY, CDR2 SAAADI. CDR3 length: 16 residues. CDR3 nucleotides: TGCGCCAGCAGCCCCCCGGGACAGGGCTCTGGAAACACCATATATTTT. Translating gives CASSPPGQGSGNTIYF.

The V and J genes are TRBV5-1 and TRBJ2-7; 7 bases are shared with TRBD1. With 6 bases clipped from V and 2 bases from J, the junction kept 2 bases outside the gene matches. There are 12 residues in the CDR3. The germline CDR1 and CDR2 sequences are SGHRS and YFSETQ. CDR3: CASTGQAYEQYF. The CDR3 region has the DNA TGCGCCAGCACAGGACAGGCCTACGAGCAGTACTTC.

The table lists this clone with a count of one. Other DNA sequences in this specimen translate into the identical CDR3. The V and J genes are TRBV29-1 and TRBJ2-5; D could derive from TRBD1 or TRBD2 (5 bases each). V shed 4 bases and J shed 5 bases, with 8 bases lying between them. The V gene's germline CDR1 is SQVTM and CDR2 ANQGSEA. The CDR3 length is 11 residues. CDR3 nucleotides: TGCAGCGTTGGGGGCGGGGAGACCCAGTACTTC. This codes for CSVGGGETQYF. The full variable domain, completed using reference TRBV29-1 and TRBJ2-5, is SAVISQKPSRDICQRGTSLTIQCQVDSQVTMMFWYRQQPGQSLTLIATANQGSEATYESGFVIDKFPISRPNLTFSTLTVSNMSPEDSSIYLCSVGGGETQYFGPGTRLLVL.

J is TRBJ1-2 and V is TRBV5-1; D is undetermined. Germline V gives CDR1 SGHRS, CDR2 YFSETQ. The CDR3 spans 13 residues. Trimming stripped 1 base from V and 8 bases from J, with 12 bases between. The CDR3, as DNA: TGCGCCAGCAGCTTGTCCCCCGGGGAAGGCTACACCTTC. Amino acids: CASSLSPGEGYTF. The full variable domain, its missing parts supplied by reference TRBV5-1 and TRBJ1-2, is KAGVTQTPRYLIKTRGQQVTLSCSPISGHRSVSWYQQTPGQGLQFLFEYFSETQRNKGNFPGRFSGRQFSNSRSEMNVSTLELGDSALYLCASSLSPGEGYTFGSGTRLTVV.

Worth noting for this clone: Other nucleotide sequences in the sample specify the same CDR3. The chain has TRBV10-3 and TRBJ2-5; TRBD1 matches 8 bases. Trimming cost V 6 bases and J 3 bases; bases outside gene matches: 3. The CDR3 is 13 residues long. The V gene's germline CDR1 is ENHRY and CDR2 SYGVKD. The chain's CDR3 is CAIRTGGEETQYF. CDR3 in DNA: TGTGCCATCAGAACAGGGGGAGAAGAGACCCAGTACTTC.

The CDR3 here is CAILGQSYGYTF. CDR3 coding DNA: TGTGCCATACTGGGACAGTCCTATGGCTACACCTTC. The chain combines TRBV28 with TRBJ1-2; 7 positions agree with TRBD1. The CDR3 runs 12 residues. V lost 10 bases and J lost 4; bases outside the gene matches: 6. Looked up from germline, CDR1 is MDHEN and CDR2 is SYDVKM.

The chain combines TRBV19 with TRBJ2-7; 8 positions match TRBD1. CDR1 is LNHDA, CDR2 SQIVND, per germline (reference sequence). Unmatched junction bases numbered 6, after V lost 6 bases and J lost 2 bases. The CDR3 contains 14 residues. The CDR3 here is CASSYGQGPYEQYF. CDR3 nucleotide sequence: TGTGCCAGTAGCTACGGACAGGGTCCCTACGAGCAGTACTTC.

This clone is a singleton in its sample. This rearrangement joins TRBV30 to TRBJ1-1; D remains unclear. This CDR3 contains 14 residues. V was trimmed by 4 bases and J by 2 bases, leaving 14 bases between them. Germline V gives CDR1 GTSNPN, CDR2 SVGIG (reference sequence). CDR3 coding DNA: TGTGCCTGGACTTTAGACACTGTCAACACTGAAGCTTTCTTT. This sequence encodes CAWTLDTVNTEAFF.

In DNA, the CDR3 is TGTGCCAGCAGCCCGCCCGGGACGGCGAATCAGCCCCAGCATTTT. Translated, it gives CASSPPGTANQPQHF. This chain uses TRBV7-8 with TRBJ1-5, with D possibly matching TRBD1 (5 bases). The V end was cut by 5 bases, the J end by 4 bases, with 15 bases between. CDR1 and CDR2 (germline): SGHVS, FQNEAQ. CDR3 length: 15 residues.

This chain uses TRBV27 with TRBJ1-5; D is ambiguous. V gave up 5 bases and J gave up 8 bases, with 16 bases separating them. Germline CDR1 is MNHEY and CDR2 is SMNVEV (reference sequence). There are 14 residues in the CDR3. DNA of the CDR3: TGTGCCAGCAGTCCTCGGATATCAAGGGAGCCCCAGCATTTT. This gives the protein CASSPRISREPQHF.

Turning to this clone: The sample has other DNA sequences that encode this CDR3 too. This chain joins TRBV9 and TRBJ2-3, with a possible D match to TRBD1 (5 bases). V was clipped by 1 base and J by 0 bases, with 6 bases between them. This CDR3 has 14 residues. Germline V gene sequence: CDR1 SGDLS, CDR2 YYNGEE. This chain's CDR3 is CASSVQGSTDTQYF. The CDR3, as DNA: TGTGCCAGCAGCGTACAGGGCAGCACAGATACGCAGTATTTT. Looking up the rest from reference TRBV9 and TRBJ2-3 gives the full variable domain: DSGVTQTPKHLITATGQRVTLRCSPRSGDLSVYWYQQSLDQGLQFLIQYYNGEERAKGNILERFSAQQFPDLHSELNLSSLELGDSALYFCASSVQGSTDTQYFGPGTRLTVL.

The rearrangement uses TRBV6-1 and TRBJ2-1; D is unresolved. V was cut by 10 bases and J by 2 bases, with 12 bases left in between. This CDR3 has 13 residues. Per germline, CDR1 MNHNS and CDR2 SASEGT. The DNA of the CDR3 is TGTGCCACCATACCGAGCGCCTACAATGAGCAGTTCTTC. It translates to CATIPSAYNEQFF.

This chain links TRBV5-1 with TRBJ2-3, with 12 nucleotides matching TRBD2. V lost 1 base to trimming and J lost 7 bases; unmatched junction nucleotides: 7. The CDR3 length is 16 residues. Germline V gives CDR1 SGHRS, CDR2 YFSETQ. CDR3 sequence (DNA): TGCGCCAGCAGCTTGCCGCTAGCGGGAGGGCAGAATACGCAGTATTTT. It codes for CASSLPLAGGQNTQYF.

The chain recombines TRBV7-2 with TRBJ2-7; unclear D gene. The CDR3 runs to 16 residues. Trimming cost V 1 base and J 0 bases, with 13 bases left between them. Germline values: CDR1 SGHTA, CDR2 FQGNSA. The CDR3, as DNA: TGTGCCAGCAGCTTAGGGGTGGGATTTAGCTCCTACGAGCAGTACTTC. Translation gives CASSLGVGFSSYEQYF.

This clone has more than one count but fewer than ten. The rearrangement joins TRBV18 to TRBJ1-2; D uncertain. Trimming cost V 2 bases and J 6 bases, with 4 bases left between them. This CDR3 contains 11 residues. Germline V lookup: CDR1 KGHSH, CDR2 LQKENI. The CDR3 sequence: CASSPLNGYTF. The CDR3 DNA sequence: TGTGCCAGCTCACCATTGAATGGCTACACCTTC.

This sequence joins TRBV19 and TRBJ2-5; 8 bases fit TRBD1. Unmatched junction bases numbered 5, after V lost 3 bases and J lost 5 bases. Germline V gives CDR1 LNHDA, CDR2 SQIVND (reference sequence). The CDR3 runs 14 residues. CDR3 in DNA: TGTGCCAGTAGTATGAGCAGGGGGCGGGAGACCCAGTACTTC. Residues: CASSMSRGRETQYF.